One and the same sample provided the 22 T cell receptor beta chains below, sequenced in a study of T cell responses to AZD1222 COVID-19 vaccine. The repertoire was sequenced with immunoSEQ multiplex PCR; TCRdb's copy has only in-frame clones and lacks some. The profile shows around 200,000 clones, 85% to 95% of them singletons. The sample consisted of peripheral blood, taken on day 0 of AZD1222 vaccination. The receptors were gathered from an adult in good health.

The chain recombines TRBV29-1 with TRBJ2-5, with 8 bases identical to TRBD2. Losses at the gene ends were 5 bases for V and 5 bases for J; bases not matched to a gene: 7. The CDR3 spans 13 residues. The germline V gene encodes CDR1 SQVTM and CDR2 ANQGSEA. The chain's CDR3 is CSVPGLVRETQYF. CDR3 coding DNA: TGCAGCGTTCCGGGACTAGTGAGGGAGACCCAGTACTTC.

The chain couples TRBV19 to TRBJ1-1; D gene unclear. There are 17 residues in the CDR3. V was trimmed by 5 bases and J by 0 bases, leaving 19 bases between them. The germline gives CDR1 LNHDA, CDR2 SQIVND (reference sequence). The CDR3 DNA reads TGTGCCAGTAGTCGACGGGGAATCTCGGGGATGAACACTGAAGCTTTCTTT. Its protein is CASSRRGISGMNTEAFF.

J is TRBJ2-6 and V is TRBV19, with 8 positions matching TRBD1. Per germline, CDR1 LNHDA and CDR2 SQIVND (reference sequence). The CDR3 extends over 17 amino acids. J lost 2 bases, V lost 5 bases, and 8 bases had no gene match. CDR3 coding DNA: TGTGCCAGTAGTGGGACTCAGGGGGCGGCTGGGGCCAACGTCCTGACTTTC. Translated, it gives CASSGTQGAAGANVLTF.

The chain employs TRBV5-1 and TRBJ2-7, with D tentatively TRBD2 (5 bases). The V end lost 4 bases, the J end lost 1 base, and 15 bases lay between the germline ends. The CDR3 is 15 residues long. The germline CDR1 and CDR2 sequences are SGHRS and YFSETQ. The CDR3, as DNA: TGCGCCAGCAGCCAAGGATTCGGGGTATCCTACGAGCAGTACTTC. Translation: CASSQGFGVSYEQYF. Full variable domain (outside the CDR3, taken from reference TRBV5-1 and TRBJ2-7): KAGVTQTPRYLIKTRGQQVTLSCSPISGHRSVSWYQQTPGQGLQFLFEYFSETQRNKGNFPGRFSGRQFSNSRSEMNVSTLELGDSALYLCASSQGFGVSYEQYFGPGTRLTVT.

This chain joins TRBV27 and TRBJ2-3; the D is unclear. The germline V gene has CDR1 MNHEY and CDR2 SMNVEV (reference sequence). The CDR3 is made up of 13 amino acids. Between the trimmed V and J ends, which lost 4 bases and 8 bases, there was a span of 13 bases. DNA for the CDR3: TGTGCCAGCAGTTCGCGACGATCTAGTACGCAGTATTTT. Translated, it gives CASSSRRSSTQYF.

The gene calls are TRBV19 and TRBJ2-1; D possibly corresponds to TRBD2 (6 bases). CDR3 length equals 15 residues. CDR1 is LNHDA and CDR2 is SQIVND in the germline V gene (reference sequence). Trimming stripped 1 base from V and 2 bases from J, with 9 bases between. CDR3 amino acids: CASSIAGVTYNEQFF. Written as DNA, the CDR3 is TGTGCCAGTAGTATAGCGGGAGTAACCTACAATGAGCAGTTCTTC.

The rearrangement uses TRBV14 and TRBJ1-4; 7 positions agree with TRBD1. The CDR3 consists of 15 residues. The germline CDR1 and CDR2 sequences are SGHDN and FVKESK. The V segment lost 6 bases and the J segment 3 bases; nucleotides outside the gene matches: 7. This CDR3 is CASSLGGPPNEKLFF. The CDR3 DNA reads as TGTGCCAGCAGTTTAGGGGGCCCACCTAATGAAAAACTGTTTTTT. The variable domain in full, completed from reference TRBV14 and TRBJ1-4, reads EAGVTQFPSHSVIEKGQTVTLRCDPISGHDNLYWYRRVMGKEIKFLLHFVKESKQDESGMPNNRFLAERTGGTYSTLKVQPAELEDSGVYFCASSLGGPPNEKLFFGSGTQLSVL.

In DNA, the CDR3 is TGTGCCAGCAACACCAATGGGGGCCCAACCGGCGAGCAGTACTTC. It yields the protein CASNTNGGPTGEQYF. This chain joins TRBV27 and TRBJ2-7, with D perhaps matching TRBD1 (6 bases). Germline lookup yields CDR1 MNHEY and CDR2 SMNVEV (reference sequence). The CDR3 is made up of 15 amino acids. The V and J ends lost 7 bases and 6 bases respectively, with 22 bases between them.

The chain recombines TRBV15 with TRBJ2-5; D gene ambiguous. CDR1 LNHNV and CDR2 YYDKDF come from the germline V gene (reference sequence). V lost 4 bases to trimming and J lost 2 bases, with 11 bases between them. The CDR3 is 14 amino acids. The CDR3: CATSKTENQETQYF. Written as DNA, the CDR3 is TGTGCCACCAGCAAAACAGAGAATCAAGAGACCCAGTACTTC.

This clone was seen only once. This rearrangement joins TRBV11-2 to TRBJ2-7; 7 bases line up with TRBD1. The J segment lost 4 bases and the V segment lost 2 bases, leaving 14 bases of the junction unmatched. Germline CDR1 is SGHAT and CDR2 is FQNNGV. The CDR3 is made up of 17 amino acids. Here the CDR3 reads CASSLNFGTADRYEQYF. For the CDR3, the DNA is TGTGCCAGCAGCTTAAACTTCGGGACAGCAGATAGATACGAGCAGTACTTC.

The V and J genes are TRBV27 and TRBJ2-1; 11 nucleotides match TRBD2. Per the germline V gene, CDR1 is MNHEY and CDR2 is SMNVEV (reference sequence). The ends lost 7 bases at V and 7 bases at J; junction bases unmatched: 6. The CDR3 consists of 14 residues. CDR3 region: CASILLAGGNEQFF. Written as DNA, the CDR3 is TGTGCCAGCATATTGCTAGCGGGGGGTAATGAGCAGTTCTTC.

J is TRBJ1-2 and V is TRBV5-8; possible D gene TRBD1, 6 bases. The CDR3 runs 15 residues. V was clipped by 5 bases and J by 8 bases, with 22 bases between them. Germline CDR1 is SGHTS and CDR2 is YDEGEE. The CDR3 coding sequence is TGTGCCAGCAGGCTCACAGGGACCGCTTGGGTAGGCTACACCTTC. This gives the protein CASRLTGTAWVGYTF.

This chain uses TRBV28 with TRBJ1-2; a possible D gene is TRBD1 (5 bases). This CDR3 has 13 amino acids. Deletions cut 5 bases from V and 4 bases from J, with 11 bases between. Looked up from germline, CDR1 is MDHEN and CDR2 is SYDVKM. Written as DNA, the CDR3 is TGTGCCAGCAGTCCCGACAGAATCTATGGCTACACCTTC. Translating gives CASSPDRIYGYTF.

This chain joins TRBV5-1 and TRBJ2-3; maybe TRBD2 (5 bases). V shed 3 bases and J shed 0 bases, with 11 bases lying between them. CDR1 is SGHRS, CDR2 YFSETQ, per germline. This CDR3 spans 15 amino acids. The CDR3 sequence: CASSSGVRSTDTQYF. Written as DNA, the CDR3 is TGCGCCAGCAGCTCCGGGGTTCGGAGCACAGATACGCAGTATTTT.

On this clone: Other DNA sequences within the sample encode an identical CDR3. The V gene is TRBV7-9, the J gene TRBJ2-7; TRBD2 matches at 8 bases. The CDR3 contains 15 residues. The V and J ends lost 5 bases and 2 bases, in that order; junction bases with no gene match: 8. Looked up from germline, CDR1 is SEHNR and CDR2 is FQNEAQ (reference sequence). The CDR3 loop is CASSLTSGRAYEQYF. CDR3 DNA: TGTGCCAGCAGCCTAACTAGCGGTAGAGCCTACGAGCAGTACTTC.

The chain uses TRBV6-1 and TRBJ2-7, with 7 bases identical to TRBD1. The V segment lost 3 bases and the J segment 2 bases; nucleotides outside the gene matches: 7. The CDR3 sequence is 15 residues long. The V gene's germline CDR1 is MNHNS and CDR2 SASEGT. The CDR3 loop reads CASSDAGQAPYEQYF. The CDR3 nucleotides are TGTGCCAGCAGTGATGCAGGACAGGCCCCCTACGAGCAGTACTTC.

V usage is TRBV29-1 and J usage is TRBJ1-1, with 7 positions matching TRBD1. CDR1 is SQVTM, CDR2 ANQGSEA, per germline. V shed 3 bases, J shed 0 bases, and the junction held 10 bases outside the gene matches. The CDR3 sequence is 16 residues long. CDR3 region: CSVDRRGFHMNTEAFF. DNA of the CDR3: TGCAGCGTTGATCGCAGGGGGTTTCATATGAACACTGAAGCTTTCTTT. Full variable domain (rest looked up from reference TRBV29-1 and TRBJ1-1): SAVISQKPSRDICQRGTSLTIQCQVDSQVTMMFWYRQQPGQSLTLIATANQGSEATYESGFVIDKFPISRPNLTFSTLTVSNMSPEDSSIYLCSVDRRGFHMNTEAFFGQGTRLTVV.

The V gene is TRBV14, the J gene TRBJ1-1; D remains unclear. V lost 0 bases and J 3 bases, leaving 5 bases between the germline ends. The CDR3 runs to 13 residues. Germline assignment: CDR1 SGHDN and CDR2 FVKESK. The CDR3 protein is CASSQEKYTEAFF. As DNA, the CDR3 is TGTGCCAGCAGCCAAGAAAAGTACACTGAAGCTTTCTTT.

In nucleotides, the CDR3 is TGCGCCAGCAGCCCGGGACAGGGAGCAGATACGCAGTATTTT. Its translation: CASSPGQGADTQYF. The chain combines TRBV5-1 with TRBJ2-3; 9 nucleotides line up with TRBD1. V was pared by 4 bases and J by 4 bases, with 4 bases of the junction left unmatched. Germline assignment: CDR1 SGHRS and CDR2 YFSETQ. The CDR3 spans 14 residues.

The V call is TRBV5-1, the J call TRBJ1-5; 9 positions match TRBD1. The length of the CDR3 is 17 residues. The germline gives CDR1 SGHRS, CDR2 YFSETQ. With 0 bases clipped from V and 4 bases from J, the junction kept 8 bases outside the gene matches. The CDR3 DNA is TGCGCCAGCAGCTTGGAACCCCGGGACAGGGTAAATCAGCCCCAGCATTTT. Encoded protein: CASSLEPRDRVNQPQHF.

This clone was detected only once. V usage is TRBV6-1 and J usage is TRBJ1-1; D perhaps matches TRBD1 (5 bases). V gave up 2 bases and J gave up 13 bases, with 17 bases separating them. The CDR3 loop spans 13 amino acids. Germline CDR1 is MNHNS and CDR2 is SASEGT. CDR3 in amino acids: CASSEWGNRVGFF. The DNA for the CDR3 is TGTGCCAGCAGTGAATGGGGGAATAGGGTCGGTTTCTTT.

In this sample, this clone turned up once. The genes are TRBV9 and TRBJ1-1; weak D call: TRBD1 (6 bases). Germline lookup yields CDR1 SGDLS and CDR2 YYNGEE. The germline V and J ends were trimmed by 4 bases and 7 bases, with 11 bases remaining between them. The CDR3 extends over 12 amino acids. CDR3 sequence (DNA): TGTGCCAGCAGCCCGAGGACAGATGAAGCTTTCTTT. Protein sequence: CASSPRTDEAFF.